What follows are 24 T cell receptor beta chains derived from one specimen sequenced in a study of vaccination and CD4 T cells after COVID-19. For these receptors, no antigen is known. Sequenced with the Oncomine TCR Beta short-read assay was DNA taken from cultured CD4+ T cells. The template was genomic DNA from cultured CD4+ T cells. One entry per CDR3 protein results from TCRdb running MiXCR on the PCR reads. The data show about 8,800 distinct CDR3 sequences, 35% seen once. Noted treatment: roughly 10-day PBMC culture with coronavirus spike peptide pools or control peptides (ViraFEST assay). Prior to the COVID-19 pandemic (2011-2018), the unexposed donor's CD4+ T cells were collected. The specimen was CD4+ T cells from blood, cultured in vitro. These receptors were taken from a human donor in good health.

The chain employs TRBV11-3 and TRBJ1-1; D is ambiguous. The length of the CDR3 is 12 residues. Germline V gives CDR1 SGHNT, CDR2 YENEEA. The V gene lost 5 bases and the J gene lost 5 bases, with 9 bases spanning the gap. CDR3 DNA sequence: TGTGCCAGCAGCGCCGGAGGAACTGAAGCTTTCTTT. This gives the protein CASSAGGTEAFF.

The rearrangement uses TRBV28 and TRBJ1-1; no definite D call. The CDR3 has 15 residues. V dropped 2 bases and J dropped 2 bases, with 12 bases sitting between them. Germline V lookup: CDR1 MDHEN, CDR2 SYDVKM. The CDR3 DNA reads as TGTGCCAGCAGTTTAAGTGGCAGGTTAAACACTGAAGCTTTCTTT. Translated: CASSLSGRLNTEAFF. Looking up the rest from reference TRBV28 and TRBJ1-1 gives the full variable domain: DVKVTQSSRYLVKRTGEKVFLECVQDMDHENMFWYRQDPGLGLRLIYFSYDVKMKEKGDIPEGYSVSREKKERFSLILESASTNQTSMYLCASSLSGRLNTEAFFGQGTRLTVV.

The chain employs TRBV28 and TRBJ2-7, with TRBD2 matching over 11 bases. V trimming: 4 bases; J trimming: 3 bases; junction bases outside the gene matches: 5. Germline CDR1 MDHEN, CDR2 SYDVKM. The CDR3 is 15 residues long. Here the CDR3 reads CASSSLGLADYEQYF. As DNA, the CDR3 is TGTGCCAGCAGTTCTTTGGGACTAGCGGACTACGAGCAGTACTTC.

In its sample, this clonotype was seen a few times. The CDR3 is CSGGTSGRSYEQYF. For the CDR3, the DNA is TGCAGTGGAGGTACTAGCGGGAGGTCCTACGAGCAGTACTTC. The J gene is TRBJ2-7, the V gene TRBV29-1; 12 bases line up with TRBD2. CDR1 is SQVTM, CDR2 ANQGSEA, per germline. The CDR3 spans 14 residues.

The chain carries TRBV20-1 and TRBJ2-5; D remains ambiguous. The V gene's germline CDR1 is DFQATT and CDR2 SNEGSKA (reference sequence). The CDR3 is made up of 15 amino acids. The V end was cut by 0 bases, the J end by 4 bases, with 15 bases between. CDR3 in amino acids: CSARDGRFLGETQYF. CDR3 in DNA: TGCAGTGCTAGAGATGGAAGGTTCTTGGGAGAGACCCAGTACTTC.

The rearrangement joins TRBV4-3 to TRBJ1-1; unclear D gene. The CDR3 covers 13 residues. The ends were cut back, 5 bases at V and 4 bases at J, with 11 bases in the middle. Germline V gives CDR1 LGHNA, CDR2 YSLEER. The CDR3 here is CASSKRLGTEAFF. Written as DNA, the CDR3 is TGCGCCAGCAGCAAACGGCTGGGCACTGAAGCTTTCTTT.

CDR3 in amino acids: CSALLAGGSHSYNEQFF. The CDR3 nucleotides are TGCAGTGCCCTACTAGCGGGAGGCTCACACTCCTACAATGAGCAGTTCTTC. V and J are TRBV20-1 and TRBJ2-1; 12 bases agree with TRBD2. With V trimmed by 6 bases and J by 0 bases, 9 bases remained unmatched. The CDR3 has 17 amino acids. Per the germline V gene, CDR1 is DFQATT and CDR2 is SNEGSKA (reference sequence).

This clonotype was picked up a small number of times. The V call is TRBV27, the J call TRBJ2-7, with D perhaps TRBD1 (5 bases). The length of the CDR3 is 14 residues. V was trimmed by 6 bases and J by 2 bases, leaving 14 bases between them. Germline lookup yields CDR1 MNHEY and CDR2 SMNVEV (reference sequence). DNA for the CDR3: TGTGCCAGCAGCCGCGTGGGGCAGCCCTACGAGCAGTACTTC. Translating gives CASSRVGQPYEQYF.

This clonotype has only a few counts. This sequence joins TRBV27 and TRBJ2-7; 10 bases align to TRBD2. The CDR3 totals 14 residues. CDR1 and CDR2 (germline): MNHEY, SMNVEV (reference sequence). V lost 6 bases and J lost 5; bases outside the gene matches: 7. The CDR3 DNA reads TGTGCCAGCAGAAGAGCGGGAGGGCCAAACGAGCAGTACTTC. Translation gives CASRRAGGPNEQYF.

By share of the sample, this clonotype is medium-sized. The V call is TRBV20-1, the J call TRBJ1-5; 8 nucleotides align to TRBD1. The CDR3 extends over 15 amino acids. The junction had 6 bases not matched to a gene; V was cut back by 5 bases and J by 0 bases. Germline lookup yields CDR1 DFQATT and CDR2 SNEGSKA (reference sequence). CDR3 residues: CSAVTGDISNQPQHF. CDR3 coding DNA: TGCAGTGCTGTGACAGGGGATATTAGCAATCAGCCCCAGCATTTT.

The chain has TRBV10-3 and TRBJ1-3, with D maybe TRBD1 (6 bases). The germline CDR1 and CDR2 sequences are ENHRY and SYGVKD. This CDR3 is built from 13 residues. The V end was cut by 6 bases, the J end by 0 bases, with 6 bases between. As DNA, the CDR3 is TGTGCCATCAGGGACAGCTCTGGAAACACCATATATTTT. It specifies CAIRDSSGNTIYF.

This clonotype was picked up a small number of times. The CDR3 DNA follows: TGCAGTGCGGTTACAGGGTCAGGGAATCAGCCCCAGCATTTT. Its translation: CSAVTGSGNQPQHF. V and J are TRBV20-1 and TRBJ1-5; D is perhaps TRBD1 (6 bases). V shed 6 bases and J shed 4 bases, with 16 bases lying between them. The germline V gene encodes CDR1 DFQATT and CDR2 SNEGSKA (reference sequence). The CDR3 totals 14 residues.

This chain joins TRBV7-2 and TRBJ1-2, with D unresolved. Germline CDR1 reads SGHTA; CDR2 reads FQGNSA. There are 14 residues in the CDR3. Trimming cost V 4 bases and J 4 bases, with 13 bases left between them. The CDR3 region has the DNA TGTGCCAGCAGCTCCCACATGATGGGCTATGGCTACACCTTC. Its protein is CASSSHMMGYGYTF.

The chain combines TRBV10-3 with TRBJ2-7, with D tentatively TRBD1 or TRBD2 (6 bases each). CDR1 ENHRY and CDR2 SYGVKD come from the germline V gene. CDR3 length equals 14 residues. V was trimmed by 1 base and J by 9 bases, leaving 16 bases between them. The CDR3 nucleotides read TGTGCCATCAGTGAGTGGGGGGCCCAAAGTGGGCAGTACTTC. Translated: CAISEWGAQSGQYF.

There are a few counts of this clonotype. The chain combines TRBV27 with TRBJ1-2, with D possibly matching TRBD1 (5 bases). From germline, CDR1 is MNHEY and CDR2 SMNVEV (reference sequence). This CDR3 region has 14 residues. Trimming cost V 3 bases and J 6 bases, with 14 bases left between them. The CDR3 region is CASSFEPQGHGYTF. CDR3 DNA sequence: TGTGCCAGCAGTTTTGAGCCCCAGGGTCATGGCTACACCTTC.

V usage is TRBV5-1 and J usage is TRBJ1-2; D gene unclear. The CDR3 is 13 amino acids. Germline CDR1 SGHRS, CDR2 YFSETQ. Trimming pared 7 bases from V and 4 bases from J, leaving 14 bases between. This CDR3 is CASRAFDGYGYTF. In DNA form, the CDR3 reads TGCGCCAGCCGGGCTTTCGACGGCTATGGCTACACCTTC.

The rearrangement joins TRBV7-2 to TRBJ2-7; D might be TRBD1 (7 bases). Trimming took off 7 bases at V and 2 bases at J, with 21 bases between the two ends. CDR1 is SGHTA, CDR2 FQGNSA, per germline. The CDR3 extends over 16 amino acids. The CDR3 bases are TGTGCCAGCATCCTCTACAGGGGCGGGATGCCCTACGAGCAGTACTTC. It yields the protein CASILYRGGMPYEQYF. Based on the CDR3 plus reference TRBV7-2 and TRBJ2-7, the full variable domain is GAGVSQSPSNKVTEKGKDVELRCDPISGHTALYWYRQSLGQGLEFLIYFQGNSAPDKSGLPSDRFSAERTGGSVSTLTIQRTQQEDSAVYLCASILYRGGMPYEQYFGPGTRLTVT.

This clonotype was observed a handful of times. The chain uses TRBV2 and TRBJ2-5, with 8 bases lining up with TRBD1. Germline CDR1 is SNHLY and CDR2 is FYNNEI. The CDR3 has 14 amino acids. V was pared by 7 bases and J by 5 bases, with 9 bases of the junction left unmatched. CDR3 in DNA: TGTGCCAGCAACCCGACAGGGGTAATGGAGACCCAGTACTTC. Residues: CASNPTGVMETQYF.

The rearrangement joins TRBV6-1 to TRBJ2-7; TRBD1 is a possible D gene (7 bases). The CDR3 length is 14 residues. V lost 5 bases and J lost 4, with 15 bases in between. The germline gives CDR1 MNHNS, CDR2 SASEGT. In DNA, the CDR3 is TGTGCCAGCAGTCGCCTAGCAGGGGGGTACGAGCAGTACTTC. Residues: CASSRLAGGYEQYF.

The rearrangement joins TRBV28 to TRBJ2-5, with D unresolved. Germline-derived CDR1 and CDR2 are MDHEN and SYDVKM. The CDR3 runs 15 residues. V was cut by 3 bases and J by 2 bases, with 13 bases left in between. As DNA, the CDR3 is TGTGCCAGCAGTTTCTTAAGGCCTCAACAAGAGACCCAGTACTTC. This codes for CASSFLRPQQETQYF.

J is TRBJ1-1 and V is TRBV7-2, with D perhaps TRBD1 (6 bases). The CDR3 loop spans 13 amino acids. Trimming removed 2 bases from V and 5 bases from J, with 9 bases in between. CDR1 and CDR2 (germline): SGHTA, FQGNSA. The CDR3 loop reads CASSLYRETEAFF. CDR3 coding DNA: TGTGCCAGCAGCTTATACAGGGAGACTGAAGCTTTCTTT.

The V call is TRBV6-5, the J call TRBJ1-2; 8 nucleotides match TRBD1. J lost 7 bases, V lost 0 bases, and 7 bases had no gene match. The germline V gene has CDR1 MNHEY and CDR2 SVGAGI. This CDR3 region has 15 residues. CDR3 residues: CASSYSVDRGSGYTF. The CDR3 DNA is TGTGCCAGCAGTTACTCGGTTGACAGGGGAAGTGGCTACACCTTC.

The chain links TRBV20-1 to TRBJ1-6; D uncertain. The V end lost 0 bases, the J end lost 9 bases, and 6 bases lay between the germline ends. Germline V lookup: CDR1 DFQATT, CDR2 SNEGSKA (reference sequence). The CDR3 sequence is 12 residues long. The CDR3 region has the DNA TGCAGTGCTAGAGATGGAAGTTCACCCCTCCACTTT. Its translation: CSARDGSSPLHF.

The chain uses TRBV12-3 or TRBV12-4 and TRBJ1-2; the D is unclear. Trimming took 7 bases from V and 1 from J, leaving 19 bases between them. CDR3 length: 16 amino acids. In DNA form, the CDR3 reads TGTGCCAGCACCCTATTTACGGGCGCCAATAACTATGGCTACACCTTC. Its translation is CASTLFTGANNYGYTF.